Listed below are T cell receptor beta chains from one sample, sequenced in a study of blood T cell repertoires in COVID-19. Profiled with immunoSEQ multiplex PCR; TCRdb holds only in-frame clones, not every one. The table has about 370,000 clones, nearly 90% seen once. Sequencing used peripheral blood. The source of these receptors is a man younger than 35 with active or convalescent COVID-19. The CDR3 runs from the conserved cysteine through the conserved F or W. D genes are given only for firm matches. Not all rows give a size; the values are once, few, many and, for expanded clones, a class.

-,TRBJ1-1,TRBV7-9,TRBD1,TGTGCCAGCAGCTCGACAGGGTTCAAGAACACTGAAGCTTTCTTT,CASSSTGFKNTEAFF
-,TRBJ2-7,TRBV3-1/TRBV3-2,-,TGTGCCAGCAGCCAAGGGCCAACGGGAGAGCAGTACTTC,CASSQGPTGEQYF
-,TRBJ2-7,TRBV28,-,TGTGCCAGCAGTTCCCCGGCGACAGGGAGGTATTCCTACGAGCAGTACTTC,CASSSPATGRYSYEQYF
-,TRBJ2-7,TRBV4-3,TRBD1,TGCGCCAGCAGCCAACGGGACAGGGGGTACGAGCAGTACTTC,CASSQRDRGYEQYF
-,TRBJ1-4,TRBV4-1,-,TGCGCCAGCAGCTACTATGTTACGGGTGAAAAACTGTTTTTT,CASSYYVTGEKLFF
-,TRBJ2-1,TRBV19,-,TGTGCCAGTAGTAGCGACAGCTCACCTTCCTACAATGAGCAGTTCTTC,CASSSDSSPSYNEQFF
many,TRBJ1-4,TRBV3-1/TRBV3-2,-,TGTGCCAGCAGCCAAGCAGGGGCCAGGGAAAAACTGTTTTTT,CASSQAGAREKLFF
-,TRBJ1-6,TRBV7-2,-,TGTGCCAGCACCCCGAGGGTCGGGAATTCACCCCTCCACTTT,CASTPRVGNSPLHF
-,TRBJ1-1,TRBV9,-,TGTGCCAGCAGCGAGGGGGACGGTCCCCTTTATGTAGCTTTCTTT,CASSEGDGPLYVAFF
-,TRBJ2-3,TRBV19,-,TGTGCCAGTAGTATCGGGGGAGATACGCAGTATTTT,CASSIGGDTQYF
-,TRBJ2-5,TRBV15,-,TGTGCCACCAGCAGACCTGAGGGAGGTGAGACCCAGTACTTC,CATSRPEGGETQYF
-,TRBJ1-6,TRBV28,-,TGTGCCAGCAGTCCGATTTCTACAGGGCTAAGTTCACCCCTCCACTTT,CASSPISTGLSSPLHF
-,TRBJ2-5,TRBV5-1,-,TGCGCCAGCAGCTCCGGGATCCAAGAGACCCAGTACTTC,CASSSGIQETQYF
-,TRBJ2-7,TRBV9,-,TGTGCCAGCGGAGGGACAGAATCCTACGAGCAGTACTTC,CASGGTESYEQYF
-,TRBJ1-6,TRBV28,-,TGTGCCAGCAGTTTGTTTACGGGGATGGGGAATTCACCCCTCCACTTT,CASSLFTGMGNSPLHF
-,TRBJ1-1,TRBV6-5,-,TGTGCCAGCAACACGAGGACTGAAGCTTTCTTT,CASNTRTEAFF
-,TRBJ2-1,TRBV4-2,TRBD2,TGTGCCAGCAGCCCAATAGGGACTAGCGGGGGTCGCTACAATGAGCAGTTCTTC,CASSPIGTSGGRYNEQFF
-,TRBJ1-1,TRBV19,TRBD1,TGTGCCAGTAGTAGGACAGGGGCGGACACTGAAGCTTTCTTT,CASSRTGADTEAFF
-,TRBJ1-4,TRBV14,-,TGTGCCAGCAGCCAAGGAAGTAGTCCAGGGTATAATGAAAAACTGTTTTTT,CASSQGSSPGYNEKLFF
-,TRBJ2-7,TRBV5-4,-,TGTGCCAGCAGACTGGCTGGGGGGGCGGCCTACGAGCAGTACTTC,CASRLAGGAAYEQYF
-,TRBJ1-5,TRBV5-1,-,TGCGCCAGCAGTCCAGGAAACAATCAGCCCCAGCATTTT,CASSPGNNQPQHF
-,TRBJ1-1,TRBV7-9,-,TGTGCCAGCAGCCTGCCGGTCGCTGAAGCTTTCTTT,CASSLPVAEAFF
once,TRBJ1-2,TRBV2,TRBD1,TGTGCCAGCAAAGGGACGCAGGGGGGTGGCTACACCTTC,CASKGTQGGGYTF